Listed here are 27 T cell receptor beta chains from one sample, sequenced in a study of T cells after somatic rescue of genetic block. TCRdb's copy holds only in-frame clones and misses some; the assay was immunoSEQ multiplex PCR. This table holds 70,000 to 85,000 clones, approximately 91% found once. Sequencing input: peripheral blood mononuclear cells (PBMCs). These receptors came from a man aged 25 to 40.

The chain has TRBV7-9 and TRBJ2-5; no clear D. The V end lost 4 bases, the J end lost 5 bases, and 11 bases lay between the germline ends. From germline, CDR1 is SEHNR and CDR2 FQNEAQ (reference sequence). The CDR3 spans 13 residues. This CDR3 reads CASSSFLEETQYF. In DNA, the CDR3 is TGTGCCAGCAGCTCCTTTCTAGAGGAGACCCAGTACTTC.

The J gene is TRBJ1-2, the V gene TRBV5-1, with D perhaps TRBD1 (5 bases). Germline V gives CDR1 SGHRS, CDR2 YFSETQ. The CDR3 is 14 residues long. Trimming shortened V by 0 bases and J by 3 bases, and 9 bases separated the two germline ends. The CDR3 loop reads CASSLGGADYGYTF. The DNA of the CDR3 is TGCGCCAGCAGCTTGGGGGGCGCGGACTATGGCTACACCTTC.

This chain joins TRBV4-2 and TRBJ2-1; D may be TRBD1 (5 bases). Germline V lookup: CDR1 LGHNA, CDR2 YNFKEQ. The CDR3 is made up of 12 amino acids. V was pared by 3 bases and J by 12 bases, with 12 bases between. In DNA form, the CDR3 reads TGTGCCAGCAGCCATAACAGGAACGGGCAGTTCTTC. Residues: CASSHNRNGQFF.

The V and J genes are TRBV7-7 and TRBJ2-1; TRBD2 might be the D (6 bases). Germline V lookup: CDR1 SSHAT, CDR2 FNYEAQ (reference sequence). CDR3 size: 13 residues. Trimming removed 0 bases at V and 10 bases at J, with 10 bases between. The CDR3 DNA sequence: TGTGCCAGCAGCTTAGCGTTCCGGGAGGAGCAGTTCTTC. Translation: CASSLAFREEQFF.

V usage is TRBV7-9 and J usage is TRBJ2-5; D is perhaps TRBD1 or TRBD2 (5 bases each). Germline CDR1 reads SEHNR; CDR2 reads FQNEAQ (reference sequence). There are 16 residues in the CDR3. V lost 2 bases, J lost 2 bases, and 15 bases lay in between. CDR3 DNA sequence: TGTGCCAGCAGCTTACCGTCGGGGCTGAATCAAGAGACCCAGTACTTC. Encoded protein: CASSLPSGLNQETQYF.

This clone was counted a single time. The rearrangement joins TRBV19 to TRBJ2-7; 7 bases map to TRBD2. V gave up 6 bases and J gave up 3 bases; unmatched junction bases: 8. The CDR3 spans 14 residues. The germline gives CDR1 LNHDA, CDR2 SQIVND (reference sequence). CDR3 sequence reads: CASSPGTGGYEQYF. CDR3 nucleotides: TGTGCCAGTAGCCCAGGGACGGGAGGCTACGAGCAGTACTTC.

CDR3 residues: CASSVAGAHIQYF. CDR3 nucleotides: TGTGCCAGCAGTGTGGCGGGGGCCCACATTCAGTACTTC. This chain joins TRBV6-1 and TRBJ2-4, with D perhaps TRBD2 (7 bases). Germline V gene data show CDR1 as MNHNS and CDR2 as SASEGT. The CDR3 runs to 13 residues. V was clipped by 4 bases and J by 8 bases, with 12 bases between them.

The CDR3 reads CASSLRARSTDTQYF. CDR3 sequence (DNA): TGTGCCAGCAGTTTGCGAGCGCGTAGCACAGATACGCAGTATTTT. V gene TRBV7-2 combines with J gene TRBJ2-3; D is uncertain. The germline V gene has CDR1 SGHTA and CDR2 FQGNSA. CDR3 length: 15 amino acids. With 6 bases removed from V and 0 bases from J, the gap between germline ends came to 13 bases.

The V call is TRBV7-2, the J call TRBJ2-1; 8 bases map to TRBD2. With V trimmed by 1 base and J by 4 bases, 3 bases remained unmatched. Germline assignment: CDR1 SGHTA and CDR2 FQGNSA. This CDR3 has 15 residues. The CDR3 is CASSLVAGRYNEQFF. The CDR3 DNA reads TGTGCCAGCAGCTTAGTAGCGGGAAGATACAATGAGCAGTTCTTC.

This chain joins TRBV5-1 and TRBJ2-5, with D hard to call. The DNA end is more similar to TRBJ2-7, so the J call may be wrong. The CDR3 is 13 amino acids. Per germline, CDR1 SGHRS and CDR2 YFSETQ. The CDR3 protein is CASSLAAGYEQYF. For the CDR3, the DNA is TGCGCCAGCAGCTTGGCCGCCGGCTACGAGCAGTACTTC.

The chain is built from TRBV6-6 and TRBJ2-2, with D possibly TRBD2 on 5 matching bases. From germline, CDR1 is MNHNY and CDR2 SVGAGI (reference sequence). This CDR3 has 14 amino acids. The V end was cut by 7 bases, the J end by 3 bases, with 12 bases between. For the CDR3, the DNA is TGTGCCAGCATCCTAGCTTCGTACACCGGGGAGCTGTTTTTT. Protein product: CASILASYTGELFF.

The chain carries TRBV19 and TRBJ2-2; no firm D call. CDR1 LNHDA and CDR2 SQIVND come from the germline V gene (reference sequence). The CDR3 is made up of 14 amino acids. Deletions cut 6 bases from V and 4 bases from J, with 12 bases between. CDR3 protein: CASRLLPITGELFF. DNA of the CDR3: TGTGCCAGTAGACTCCTTCCGATCACCGGGGAGCTGTTTTTT.

The rearrangement links TRBV30 to TRBJ2-1; D remains unclear. V lost 0 bases and J lost 1, with 10 bases in between. The CDR3 consists of 15 residues. The germline V gene has CDR1 GTSNPN and CDR2 SVGIG (reference sequence). The CDR3 here is CAWSVQTASYNEQFF. Written as DNA, the CDR3 is TGTGCCTGGAGTGTACAAACGGCTTCCTACAATGAGCAGTTCTTC. Together with reference TRBV30 and TRBJ2-1, the CDR3 gives the full variable domain: SQTIHQWPATLVQPVGSPLSLECTVEGTSNPNLYWYRQAAGRGLQLLFYSVGIGQISSEVPQNLSASRPQDRQFILSSKKLLLSDSGFYLCAWSVQTASYNEQFFGPGTRLTVL.

The chain couples TRBV2 to TRBJ1-5, with D possibly being TRBD1 (6 bases). The CDR3 is 15 amino acids. Germline V gene sequence: CDR1 SNHLY, CDR2 FYNNEI. V was shortened by 6 bases and J by 0 bases, with 12 bases between the two germline ends. CDR3 protein: CASSPGTTSNQPQHF. CDR3 nucleotides: TGTGCCAGCAGCCCCGGGACAACTAGCAATCAGCCCCAGCATTTT.

This chain connects TRBV10-3 to TRBJ2-7, with TRBD1 identical over 11 bases. J gave up 4 bases and V 6 bases, and 5 bases lay outside the gene matches. The CDR3 contains 14 residues. CDR1 and CDR2 (germline): ENHRY, SYGVKD. CDR3 loop: CAISRGTGGYEQYF. CDR3 coding DNA: TGTGCCATCAGCCGGGGGACAGGGGGGTACGAGCAGTACTTC.

The chain employs TRBV2 and TRBJ1-2; TRBD1 matches 7 bases. The CDR3 extends over 13 amino acids. V shed 7 bases, J shed 5 bases, and the junction held 7 bases outside the gene matches. Germline CDR1 is SNHLY and CDR2 is FYNNEI. CDR3 region: CASTGTDVYGYTF. CDR3 in DNA: TGTGCCAGCACCGGGACAGACGTTTATGGCTACACCTTC.

This sequence joins TRBV5-1 and TRBJ2-1; 8 bases align to TRBD1. The CDR3 totals 15 residues. V dropped 0 bases and J dropped 4; count of bases not matched to a gene: 3. Germline-derived CDR1 and CDR2 are SGHRS and YFSETQ. Here the CDR3 reads CASSLVGQDYNEQFF. The DNA of the CDR3 is TGCGCCAGCAGCTTGGTGGGACAGGATTACAATGAGCAGTTCTTC.

The CDR3 DNA is TGTGCCAGCAGCCCTATTCCCCAAGAGACCCAGTACTTC. This translates into CASSPIPQETQYF. The chain links TRBV7-9 to TRBJ2-5; D gene uncertain. CDR3 length: 13 residues. The V and J ends lost 5 bases and 1 base respectively, with 8 bases between them. The germline CDR1 and CDR2 sequences are SEHNR and FQNEAQ (reference sequence).

The chain uses TRBV19 and TRBJ2-7; TRBD1 aligns across 10 bases. Germline CDR1 and CDR2: LNHDA and SQIVND (reference sequence). This CDR3 spans 16 amino acids. V shed 2 bases and J 2 bases; nucleotides not matched to a gene: 6. In DNA, the CDR3 is TGTGCCAGTAGTATAATCGGGACAGGGGTCACCTACGAGCAGTACTTC. Translated, it gives CASSIIGTGVTYEQYF.

This chain uses TRBV7-2 with TRBJ2-7; 12 bases agree with TRBD2. Trimming took 5 bases from V and 0 from J; bases not matched to a gene: 5. CDR1 and CDR2 (germline): SGHTA, FQGNSA. The CDR3 runs 16 residues. CDR3 nucleotides: TGTGCCAGCAGCCCCTGGACTAGCGGGAACTCCTACGAGCAGTACTTC. Translating gives CASSPWTSGNSYEQYF.

The chain carries TRBV5-1 and TRBJ2-7, with a possible D match to TRBD1 (6 bases). The germline CDR1 and CDR2 sequences are SGHRS and YFSETQ. The V and J ends lost 2 bases and 4 bases respectively, with 13 bases between them. The CDR3 totals 14 residues. CDR3 DNA: TGCGCCAGCAGCTTCCAGGGGCAAGGGTACGAGCAGTACTTC. Translated: CASSFQGQGYEQYF.

V is TRBV6-1 and J is TRBJ2-7, with TRBD1 matching 7 bases. This CDR3 contains 15 residues. The J segment lost 4 bases and the V segment lost 4 bases, leaving 10 bases of the junction unmatched. CDR1 and CDR2 from the germline V gene are MNHNS and SASEGT. The DNA for the CDR3 is TGTGCCAGCAGTGGTGAGGGGGCGCTAAGTTACGAGCAGTACTTC. Its protein is CASSGEGALSYEQYF.

The chain joins TRBV23-1 to TRBJ2-7, with 8 bases matching TRBD2. TRBV23-1 is reported as an ORF; its role is uncertain. This CDR3 comprises 16 residues. The ends lost 3 bases at V and 2 bases at J; junction bases unmatched: 9. The CDR3 region is CASSQEGAGDPYEQYF. The CDR3 coding sequence is TGCGCCAGCAGTCAGGAGGGAGCGGGGGACCCCTACGAGCAGTACTTC.

V is TRBV27 and J is TRBJ2-7; D is unresolved. Trimming shortened V by 0 bases and J by 0 bases, and 15 bases separated the two germline ends. Germline CDR1 and CDR2: MNHEY and SMNVEV (reference sequence). The CDR3 extends over 17 amino acids. The DNA for the CDR3 is TGTGCCAGCAGTTTATCGGCGGACGCACCCAGCTCCTACGAGCAGTACTTC. This sequence encodes CASSLSADAPSSYEQYF.

The rearrangement uses TRBV18 and TRBJ1-1, with unresolved D. CDR1 and CDR2 (germline): KGHSH, LQKENI. V was clipped by 6 bases and J by 0 bases, with 11 bases between them. The CDR3 runs 14 residues. CDR3 sequence reads: CASSPQEMNTEAFF. The CDR3 nucleotides are TGTGCCAGCTCGCCCCAGGAGATGAACACTGAAGCTTTCTTT.

This chain links TRBV11-2 with TRBJ2-1; TRBD2 matches 7 bases. The CDR3 spans 15 residues. J was trimmed by 3 bases and V by 5 bases; bases with no gene match: 7. The germline V gene has CDR1 SGHAT and CDR2 FQNNGV. CDR3 DNA: TGTGCCAGCAGCGTATCCGGGACTATCTACAATGAGCAGTTCTTC. It specifies CASSVSGTIYNEQFF.

J is TRBJ2-2 and V is TRBV27; possibly TRBD1 for D (6 bases). The CDR3 consists of 14 residues. V shed 4 bases and J shed 3 bases, with 9 bases lying between them. Per the germline V gene, CDR1 is MNHEY and CDR2 is SMNVEV (reference sequence). CDR3 in amino acids: CASSWDTDTGELFF. The CDR3 DNA sequence: TGTGCCAGCAGTTGGGACACTGACACCGGGGAGCTGTTTTTT.